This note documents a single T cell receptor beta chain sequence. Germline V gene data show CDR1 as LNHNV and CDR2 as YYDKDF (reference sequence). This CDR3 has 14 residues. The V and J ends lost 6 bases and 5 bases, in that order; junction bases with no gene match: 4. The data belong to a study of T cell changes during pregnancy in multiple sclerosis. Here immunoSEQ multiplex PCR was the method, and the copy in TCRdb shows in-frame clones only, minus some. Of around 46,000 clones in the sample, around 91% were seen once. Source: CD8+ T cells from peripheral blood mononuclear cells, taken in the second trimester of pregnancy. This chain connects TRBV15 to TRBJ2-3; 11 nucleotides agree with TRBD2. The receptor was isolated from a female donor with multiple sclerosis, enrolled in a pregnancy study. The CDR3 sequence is CATSFSGGEDTQYF. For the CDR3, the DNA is TGTGCCACCAGTTTTAGCGGGGGGGAAGATACGCAGTATTTT.